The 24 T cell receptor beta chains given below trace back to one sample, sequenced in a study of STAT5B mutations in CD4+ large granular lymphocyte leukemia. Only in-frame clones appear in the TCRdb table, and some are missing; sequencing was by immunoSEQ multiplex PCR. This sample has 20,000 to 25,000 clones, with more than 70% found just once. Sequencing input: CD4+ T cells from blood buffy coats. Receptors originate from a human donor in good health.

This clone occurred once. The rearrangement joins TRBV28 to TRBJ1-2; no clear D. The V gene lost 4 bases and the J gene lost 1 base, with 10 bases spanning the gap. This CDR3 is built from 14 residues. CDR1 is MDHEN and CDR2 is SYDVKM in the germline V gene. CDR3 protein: CASSYRGYNYGYTF. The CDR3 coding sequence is TGTGCCAGCAGTTACCGGGGTTATAACTATGGCTACACCTTC.

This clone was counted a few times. The CDR3 DNA reads TGCGCCAGCAGCTTGGAAAAGGGGACCTTGAACACTGAAGCTTTCTTT. It translates to CASSLEKGTLNTEAFF. The chain is built from TRBV5-1 and TRBJ1-1; TRBD1 is a possible D gene (5 bases). Germline CDR1 SGHRS, CDR2 YFSETQ. The CDR3 is 16 residues long. Trimming removed 0 bases from V and 0 bases from J, with 12 bases in between.

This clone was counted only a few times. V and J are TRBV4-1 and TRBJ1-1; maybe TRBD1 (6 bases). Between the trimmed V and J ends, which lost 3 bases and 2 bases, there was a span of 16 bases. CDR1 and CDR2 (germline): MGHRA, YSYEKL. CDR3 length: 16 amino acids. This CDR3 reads CASSQEFRGRNTEAFF. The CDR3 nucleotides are TGCGCCAGCAGCCAGGAGTTCAGGGGCCGAAACACTGAAGCTTTCTTT.

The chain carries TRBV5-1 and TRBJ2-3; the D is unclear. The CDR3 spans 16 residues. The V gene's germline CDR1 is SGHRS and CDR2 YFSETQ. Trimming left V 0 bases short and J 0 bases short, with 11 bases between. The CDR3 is CASSLALSSSTDTQYF. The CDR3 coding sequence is TGCGCCAGCAGCTTGGCGTTGAGCAGCAGCACAGATACGCAGTATTTT.

The CDR3, as DNA: TGTGCCAGCAGACTAACCGGGGTCACCGGGGAGCTGTTTTTT. It yields the protein CASRLTGVTGELFF. This chain uses TRBV11-2 with TRBJ2-2; TRBD2 is a possible D gene (5 bases). Germline loops: CDR1 SGHAT, CDR2 FQNNGV. The V end was cut by 6 bases, the J end by 4 bases, with 12 bases between. CDR3 length equals 14 residues.

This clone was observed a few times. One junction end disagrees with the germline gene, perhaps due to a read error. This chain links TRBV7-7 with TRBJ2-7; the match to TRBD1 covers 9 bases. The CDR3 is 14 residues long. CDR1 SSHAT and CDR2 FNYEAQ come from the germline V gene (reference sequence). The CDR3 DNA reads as TGTGCTAGCAGCTTAGGGACAGGGAGTTGGGAGCAGTACTTC. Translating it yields CASSLGTGSWEQYF.

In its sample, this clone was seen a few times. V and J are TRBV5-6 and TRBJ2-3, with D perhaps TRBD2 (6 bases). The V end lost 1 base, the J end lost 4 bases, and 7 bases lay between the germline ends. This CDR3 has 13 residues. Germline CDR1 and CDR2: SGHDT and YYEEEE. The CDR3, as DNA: TGTGCCAGCAGCTTGAGGAGGGCAGATACGCAGTATTTT. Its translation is CASSLRRADTQYF.

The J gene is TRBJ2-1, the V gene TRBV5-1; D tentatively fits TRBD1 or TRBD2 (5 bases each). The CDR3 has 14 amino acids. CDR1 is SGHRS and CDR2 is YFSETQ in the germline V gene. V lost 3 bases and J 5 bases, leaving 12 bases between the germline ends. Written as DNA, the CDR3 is TGCGCCAGCAGCTATCAGGGACCCAACAATGAGCAGTTCTTC. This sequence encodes CASSYQGPNNEQFF.

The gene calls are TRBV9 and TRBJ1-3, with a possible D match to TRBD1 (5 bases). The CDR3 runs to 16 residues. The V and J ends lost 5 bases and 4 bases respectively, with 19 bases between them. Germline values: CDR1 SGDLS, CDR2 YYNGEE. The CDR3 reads CASSGPPTAAGNTIYF. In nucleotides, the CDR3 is TGTGCCAGCAGTGGACCGCCGACAGCGGCAGGAAACACCATATATTTT.

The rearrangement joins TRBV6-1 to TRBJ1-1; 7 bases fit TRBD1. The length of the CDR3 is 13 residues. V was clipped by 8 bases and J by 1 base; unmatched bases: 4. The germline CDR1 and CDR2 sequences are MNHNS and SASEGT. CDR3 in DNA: TGTGCCAGCCAGGGGGGCTGGAACACTGAAGCTTTCTTT. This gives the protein CASQGGWNTEAFF.

CDR3 nucleotide sequence: TGCGCCAGCAGCTTGACAGGGGGCACCGGGGAGCTGTTTTTT. Translation gives CASSLTGGTGELFF. The V and J genes are TRBV5-1 and TRBJ2-2; 8 bases line up with TRBD1. The CDR3 spans 14 residues. Per the germline V gene, CDR1 is SGHRS and CDR2 is YFSETQ. J gave up 4 bases and V 1 base, and 0 bases lay outside the gene matches.

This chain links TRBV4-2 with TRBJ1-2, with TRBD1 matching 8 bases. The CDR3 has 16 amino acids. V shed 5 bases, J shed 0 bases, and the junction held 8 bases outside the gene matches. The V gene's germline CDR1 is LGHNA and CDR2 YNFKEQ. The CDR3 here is CASSSPRGQANYGYTF. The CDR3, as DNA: TGTGCCAGCAGCTCCCCCCGGGGACAGGCTAACTATGGCTACACCTTC.

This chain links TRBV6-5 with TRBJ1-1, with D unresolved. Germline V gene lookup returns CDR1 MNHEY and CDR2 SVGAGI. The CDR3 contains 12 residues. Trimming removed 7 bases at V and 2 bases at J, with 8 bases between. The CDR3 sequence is CASNNPNTEAFF. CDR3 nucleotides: TGTGCCAGCAACAACCCAAACACTGAAGCTTTCTTT.

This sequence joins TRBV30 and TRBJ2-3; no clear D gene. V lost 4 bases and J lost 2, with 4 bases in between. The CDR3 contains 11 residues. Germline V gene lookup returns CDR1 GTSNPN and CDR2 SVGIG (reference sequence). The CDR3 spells CAWTHTDTQYF. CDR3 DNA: TGTGCCTGGACTCACACAGATACGCAGTATTTT.

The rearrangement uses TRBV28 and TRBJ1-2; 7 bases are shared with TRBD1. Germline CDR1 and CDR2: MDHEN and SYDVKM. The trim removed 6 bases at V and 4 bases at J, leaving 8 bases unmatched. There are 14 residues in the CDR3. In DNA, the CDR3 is TGTGCCAGCAGGCGGACAGGTGGAGTCTATGGCTACACCTTC. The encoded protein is CASRRTGGVYGYTF.

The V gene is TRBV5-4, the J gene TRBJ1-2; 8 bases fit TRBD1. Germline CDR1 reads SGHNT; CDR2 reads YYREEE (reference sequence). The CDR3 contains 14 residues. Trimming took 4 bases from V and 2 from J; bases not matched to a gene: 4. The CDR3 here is CASSQGAQNYGYTF. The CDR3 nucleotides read TGTGCCAGCAGCCAGGGGGCTCAGAACTATGGCTACACCTTC. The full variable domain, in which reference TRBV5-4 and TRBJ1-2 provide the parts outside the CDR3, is ETGVTQSPTHLIKTRGQQVTLRCSSQSGHNTVSWYQQALGQGPQFIFQYYREEENGRGNFPPRFSGLQFPNYSSELNVNALELDDSALYLCASSQGAQNYGYTFGSGTRLTVV.

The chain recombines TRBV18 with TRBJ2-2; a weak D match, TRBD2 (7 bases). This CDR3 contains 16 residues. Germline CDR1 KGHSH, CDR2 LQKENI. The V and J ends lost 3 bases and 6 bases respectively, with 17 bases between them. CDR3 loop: CASSPGGGSGAGELFF. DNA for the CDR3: TGTGCCAGCTCACCGGGAGGGGGATCGGGCGCCGGGGAGCTGTTTTTT. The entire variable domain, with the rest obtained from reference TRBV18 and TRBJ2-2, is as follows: NAGVMQNPRHLVRRRGQEARLRCSPMKGHSHVYWYRQLPEEGLKFMVYLQKENIIDESGMPKERFSAEFPKEGPSILRIQQVVRGDSAAYFCASSPGGGSGAGELFFGEGSRLTVL.

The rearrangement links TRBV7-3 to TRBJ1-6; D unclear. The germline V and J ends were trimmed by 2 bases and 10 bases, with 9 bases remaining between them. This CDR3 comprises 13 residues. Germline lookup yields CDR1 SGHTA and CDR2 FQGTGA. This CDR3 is CASSLGLRSPLHF. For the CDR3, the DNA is TGTGCCAGCAGCTTAGGCTTACGGTCACCCCTCCACTTT.

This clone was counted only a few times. In DNA, the CDR3 is TGTGCCAGCAGTAACAGGGGGCGAGGCTACACCTTC. Amino acids: CASSNRGRGYTF. The chain couples TRBV27 to TRBJ1-2; 9 bases match TRBD1. V was clipped by 5 bases and J by 8 bases; unmatched bases: 3. This CDR3 spans 12 amino acids. The V gene's germline CDR1 is MNHEY and CDR2 SMNVEV (reference sequence).

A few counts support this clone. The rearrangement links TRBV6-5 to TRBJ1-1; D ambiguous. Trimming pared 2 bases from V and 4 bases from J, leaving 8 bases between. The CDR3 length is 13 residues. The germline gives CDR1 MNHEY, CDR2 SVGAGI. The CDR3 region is CASSYGLSTEAFF. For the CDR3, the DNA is TGTGCCAGCAGTTACGGATTAAGCACTGAAGCTTTCTTT.

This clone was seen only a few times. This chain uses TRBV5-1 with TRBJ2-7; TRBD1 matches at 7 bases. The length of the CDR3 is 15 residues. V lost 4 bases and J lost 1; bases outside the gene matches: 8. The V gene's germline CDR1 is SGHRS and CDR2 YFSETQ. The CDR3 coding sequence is TGCGCCAGCAGCATCAAACGGGACAGTTCCTACGAGCAGTACTTC. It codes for CASSIKRDSSYEQYF. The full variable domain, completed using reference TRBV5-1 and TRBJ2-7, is KAGVTQTPRYLIKTRGQQVTLSCSPISGHRSVSWYQQTPGQGLQFLFEYFSETQRNKGNFPGRFSGRQFSNSRSEMNVSTLELGDSALYLCASSIKRDSSYEQYFGPGTRLTVT.

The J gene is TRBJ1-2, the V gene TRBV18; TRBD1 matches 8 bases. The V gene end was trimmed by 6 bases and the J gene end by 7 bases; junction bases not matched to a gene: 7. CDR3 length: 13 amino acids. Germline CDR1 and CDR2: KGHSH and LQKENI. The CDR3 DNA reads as TGTGCCAGCTCGAGGACAGGGCCAGCTGGCTACACCTTC. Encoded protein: CASSRTGPAGYTF.

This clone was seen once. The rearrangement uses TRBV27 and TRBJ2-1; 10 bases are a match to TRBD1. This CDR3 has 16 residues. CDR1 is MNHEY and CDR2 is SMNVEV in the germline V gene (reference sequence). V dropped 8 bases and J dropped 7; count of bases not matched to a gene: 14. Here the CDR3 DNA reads TGTGCCAGCGTGTCCCCCGGCCGGGACAGGGGTAATGAGCAGTTCTTC. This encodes CASVSPGRDRGNEQFF.

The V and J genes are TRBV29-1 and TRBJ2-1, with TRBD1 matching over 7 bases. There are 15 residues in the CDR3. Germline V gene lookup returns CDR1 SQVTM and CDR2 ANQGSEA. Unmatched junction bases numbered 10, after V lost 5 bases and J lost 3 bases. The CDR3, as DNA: TGCAGCGTTTTTTCGTTCAGGACAGGCTACAATGAGCAGTTCTTC. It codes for CSVFSFRTGYNEQFF.